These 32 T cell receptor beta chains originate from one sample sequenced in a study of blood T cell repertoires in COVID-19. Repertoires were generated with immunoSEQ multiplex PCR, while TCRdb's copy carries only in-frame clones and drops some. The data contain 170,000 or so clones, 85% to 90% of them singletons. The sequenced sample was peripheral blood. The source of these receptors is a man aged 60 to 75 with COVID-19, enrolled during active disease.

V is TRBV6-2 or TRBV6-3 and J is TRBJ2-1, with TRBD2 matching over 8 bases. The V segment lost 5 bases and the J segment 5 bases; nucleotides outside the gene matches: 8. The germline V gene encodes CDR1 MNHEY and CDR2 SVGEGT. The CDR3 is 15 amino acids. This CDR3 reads CASSALAGGHNEQFF. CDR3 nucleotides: TGTGCCAGCAGTGCCCTGGCGGGGGGACACAATGAGCAGTTCTTC.

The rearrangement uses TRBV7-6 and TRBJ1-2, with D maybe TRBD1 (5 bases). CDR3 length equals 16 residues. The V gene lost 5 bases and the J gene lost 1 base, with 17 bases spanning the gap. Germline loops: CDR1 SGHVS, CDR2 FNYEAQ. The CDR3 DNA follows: TGTGCCAGCAGCCCTGGAGCGCCTGACAGTAACTATGGCTACACCTTC. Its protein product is CASSPGAPDSNYGYTF. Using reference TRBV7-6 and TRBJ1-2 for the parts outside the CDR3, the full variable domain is GAGVSQSPRYKVTKRGQDVALRCDPISGHVSLYWYRQALGQGPEFLTYFNYEAQQDKSGLPNDRFSAERPEGSISTLTIQRTEQRDSAMYRCASSPGAPDSNYGYTFGSGTRLTVV.

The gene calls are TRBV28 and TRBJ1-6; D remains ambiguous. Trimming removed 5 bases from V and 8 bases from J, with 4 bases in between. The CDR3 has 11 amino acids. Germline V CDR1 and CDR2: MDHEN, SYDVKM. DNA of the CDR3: TGTGCCAGCAGTCTTTATTCACCCCTCCACTTT. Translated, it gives CASSLYSPLHF.

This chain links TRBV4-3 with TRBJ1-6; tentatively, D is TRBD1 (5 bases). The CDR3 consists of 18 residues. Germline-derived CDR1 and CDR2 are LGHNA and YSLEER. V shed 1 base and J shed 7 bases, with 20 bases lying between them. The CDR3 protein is CASSQVPQTGGLNSPLHF. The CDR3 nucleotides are TGCGCCAGCAGCCAAGTCCCCCAAACGGGGGGATTGAATTCACCCCTCCACTTT.

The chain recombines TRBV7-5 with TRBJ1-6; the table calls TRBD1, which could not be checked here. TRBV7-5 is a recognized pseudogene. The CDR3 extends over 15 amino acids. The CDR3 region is CARRWPARGNSPLHF. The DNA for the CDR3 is TGTGCCAGAAGATGGCCCGCCAGGGGGAATTCACCCCTCCACTTT.

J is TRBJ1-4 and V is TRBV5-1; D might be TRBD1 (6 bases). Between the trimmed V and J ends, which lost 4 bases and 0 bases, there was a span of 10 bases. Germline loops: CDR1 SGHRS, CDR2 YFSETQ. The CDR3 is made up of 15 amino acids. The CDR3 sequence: CASSPTGSTNEKLFF. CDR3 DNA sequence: TGCGCCAGCAGCCCCACAGGGTCAACTAATGAAAAACTGTTTTTT.

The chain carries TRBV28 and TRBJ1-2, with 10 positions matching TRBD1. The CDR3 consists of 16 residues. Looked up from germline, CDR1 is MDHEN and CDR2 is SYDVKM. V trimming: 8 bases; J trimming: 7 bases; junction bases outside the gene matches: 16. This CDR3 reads CASLDYSGQGTFGYTF. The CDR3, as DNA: TGTGCCAGCCTTGATTATTCGGGACAGGGGACCTTTGGCTACACCTTC.

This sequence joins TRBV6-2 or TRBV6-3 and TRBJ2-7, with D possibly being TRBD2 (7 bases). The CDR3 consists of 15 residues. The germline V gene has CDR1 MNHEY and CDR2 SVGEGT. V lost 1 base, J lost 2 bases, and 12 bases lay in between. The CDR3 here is CASSYWRGGPYEQYF. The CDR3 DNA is TGTGCCAGCAGTTACTGGAGGGGGGGCCCCTACGAGCAGTACTTC.

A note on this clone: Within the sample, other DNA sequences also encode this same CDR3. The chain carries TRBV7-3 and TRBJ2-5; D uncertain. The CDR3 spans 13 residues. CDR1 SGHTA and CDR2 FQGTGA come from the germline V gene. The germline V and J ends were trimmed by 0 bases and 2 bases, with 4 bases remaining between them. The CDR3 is CASSLTLQETQYF. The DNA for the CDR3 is TGTGCCAGCAGCTTAACCCTGCAAGAGACCCAGTACTTC. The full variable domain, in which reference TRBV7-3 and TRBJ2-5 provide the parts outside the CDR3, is GAGVSQTPSNKVTEKGKYVELRCDPISGHTALYWYRQSLGQGPEFLIYFQGTGAADDSGLPNDRFFAVRPEGSVSTLKIQRTERGDSAVYLCASSLTLQETQYFGPGTRLLVL.

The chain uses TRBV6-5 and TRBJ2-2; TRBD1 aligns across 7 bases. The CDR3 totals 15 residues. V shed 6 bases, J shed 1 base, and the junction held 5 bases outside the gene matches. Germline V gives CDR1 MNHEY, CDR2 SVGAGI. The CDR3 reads CASRTRQGNTGELFF. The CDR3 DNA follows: TGTGCCAGCAGAACCCGACAGGGGAACACCGGGGAGCTGTTTTTT.

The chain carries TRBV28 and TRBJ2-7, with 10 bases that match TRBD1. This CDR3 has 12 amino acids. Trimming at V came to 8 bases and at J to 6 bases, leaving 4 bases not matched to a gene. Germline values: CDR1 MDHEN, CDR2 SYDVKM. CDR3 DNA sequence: TGTGCCAGCGGGACAGGGGTCGGCGAGCAGTACTTC. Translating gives CASGTGVGEQYF.

CDR3 sequence: CATSRQQGRGYTF. The CDR3 bases are TGTGCCACCAGCAGACAACAGGGGAGAGGCTACACCTTC. The chain couples TRBV15 to TRBJ1-2; 7 bases are a match to TRBD1. The germline V gene has CDR1 LNHNV and CDR2 YYDKDF (reference sequence). This CDR3 is 13 amino acids long. J was trimmed by 8 bases and V by 2 bases; bases with no gene match: 5. Full variable domain (remainder filled in from reference TRBV15 and TRBJ1-2): DAMVIQNPRYQVTQFGKPVTLSCSQTLNHNVMYWYQQKSSQAPKLLFHYYDKDFNNEADTPDNFQSRRPNTSFCFLDIRSPGLGDTAMYLCATSRQQGRGYTFGSGTRLTVV.

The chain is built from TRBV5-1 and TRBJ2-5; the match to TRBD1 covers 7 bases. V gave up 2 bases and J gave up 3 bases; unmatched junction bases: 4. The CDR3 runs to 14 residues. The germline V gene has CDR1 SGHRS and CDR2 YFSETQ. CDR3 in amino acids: CASSFGGQEETQYF. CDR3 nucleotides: TGCGCCAGCAGCTTCGGCGGACAGGAAGAGACCCAGTACTTC.

CDR3 in amino acids: CSASTSGATNEKLFF. CDR3 DNA: TGCAGTGCTAGTACCTCAGGGGCAACTAATGAAAAACTGTTTTTT. The genes are TRBV20-1 and TRBJ1-4, with D maybe TRBD1 (6 bases). Germline loops: CDR1 DFQATT, CDR2 SNEGSKA (reference sequence). V lost 3 bases and J 0 bases, leaving 11 bases between the germline ends. The CDR3 totals 15 residues.

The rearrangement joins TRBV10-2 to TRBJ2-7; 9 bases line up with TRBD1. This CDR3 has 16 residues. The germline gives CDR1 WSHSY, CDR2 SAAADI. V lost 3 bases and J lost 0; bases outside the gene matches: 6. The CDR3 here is CASSEPGQGSSYEQYF. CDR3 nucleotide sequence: TGCGCCAGCAGTGAACCTGGACAGGGGAGCTCCTACGAGCAGTACTTC.

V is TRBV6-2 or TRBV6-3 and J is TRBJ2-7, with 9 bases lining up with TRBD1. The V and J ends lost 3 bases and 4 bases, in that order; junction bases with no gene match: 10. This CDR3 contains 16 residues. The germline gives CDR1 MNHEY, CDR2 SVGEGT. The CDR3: CASSYSGTGKGYEQYF. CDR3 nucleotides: TGTGCCAGCAGTTATTCCGGGACAGGGAAGGGTTACGAGCAGTACTTC.

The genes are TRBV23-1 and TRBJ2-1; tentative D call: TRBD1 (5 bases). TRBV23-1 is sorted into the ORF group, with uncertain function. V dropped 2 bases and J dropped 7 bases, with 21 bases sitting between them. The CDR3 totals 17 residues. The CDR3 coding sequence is TGCGCCAGCAGTCAAGGGGCAGGGTTGGCCTCCCGAAATGAGCAGTTCTTC. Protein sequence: CASSQGAGLASRNEQFF.

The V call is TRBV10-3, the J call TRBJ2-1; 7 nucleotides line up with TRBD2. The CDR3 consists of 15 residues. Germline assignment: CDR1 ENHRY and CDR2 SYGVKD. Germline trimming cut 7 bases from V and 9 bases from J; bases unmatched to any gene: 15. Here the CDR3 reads CAINSIGHTGGEQFF. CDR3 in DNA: TGTGCCATCAATTCTATCGGGCACACGGGGGGTGAGCAGTTCTTC.

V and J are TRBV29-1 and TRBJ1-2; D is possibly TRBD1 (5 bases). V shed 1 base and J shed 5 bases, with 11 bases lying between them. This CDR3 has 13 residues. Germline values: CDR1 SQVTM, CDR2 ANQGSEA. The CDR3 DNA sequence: TGCAGCGTTGAAGCTGGCCAGGGTTATGGCTACACCTTC. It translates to CSVEAGQGYGYTF.

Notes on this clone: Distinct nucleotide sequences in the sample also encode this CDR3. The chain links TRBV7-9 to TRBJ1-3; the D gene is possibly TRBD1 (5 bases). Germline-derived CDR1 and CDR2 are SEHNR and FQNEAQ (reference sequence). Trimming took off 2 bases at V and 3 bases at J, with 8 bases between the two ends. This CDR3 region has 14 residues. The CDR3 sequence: CASSLPGLGNTIYF. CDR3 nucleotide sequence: TGTGCCAGCAGCTTACCAGGGCTTGGAAACACCATATATTTT.

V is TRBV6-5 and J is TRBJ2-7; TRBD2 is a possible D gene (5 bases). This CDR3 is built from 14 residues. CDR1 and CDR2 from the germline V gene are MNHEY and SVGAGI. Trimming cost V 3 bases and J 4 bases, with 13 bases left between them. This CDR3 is CASSYQDSRYEQYF. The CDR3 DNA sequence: TGTGCCAGCAGTTATCAGGACTCCCGTTACGAGCAGTACTTC.

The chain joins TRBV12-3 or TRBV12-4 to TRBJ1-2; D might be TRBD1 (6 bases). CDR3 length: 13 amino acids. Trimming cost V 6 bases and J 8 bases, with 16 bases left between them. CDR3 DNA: TGTGCCAGCAGCCCGGCAGGGGCTTTGGGCTACACCTTC. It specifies CASSPAGALGYTF.

This CDR3 reads CASSQGGGQRYNYGYTF. CDR3 sequence (DNA): TGTGCCAGCAGCCAGGGGGGAGGACAGCGGTATAACTATGGCTACACCTTC. The V call is TRBV7-6, the J call TRBJ1-2; 7 nucleotides agree with TRBD1. Trimming removed 5 bases from V and 1 base from J; junction bases left unmatched: 13. Germline CDR1 reads SGHVS; CDR2 reads FNYEAQ. The CDR3 spans 17 residues.

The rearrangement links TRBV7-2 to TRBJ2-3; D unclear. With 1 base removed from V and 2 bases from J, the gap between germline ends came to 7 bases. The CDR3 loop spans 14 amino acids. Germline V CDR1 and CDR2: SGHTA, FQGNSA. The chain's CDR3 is CASSLVRFTDTQYF. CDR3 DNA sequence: TGTGCCAGCAGCTTAGTTAGATTCACAGATACGCAGTATTTT.

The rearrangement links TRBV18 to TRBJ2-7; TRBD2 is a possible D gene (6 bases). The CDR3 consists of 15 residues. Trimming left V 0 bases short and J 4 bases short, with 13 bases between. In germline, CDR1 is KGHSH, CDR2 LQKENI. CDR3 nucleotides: TGTGCCAGCTCACCACCAGTTGCGGGACCGTACGAGCAGTACTTC. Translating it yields CASSPPVAGPYEQYF.

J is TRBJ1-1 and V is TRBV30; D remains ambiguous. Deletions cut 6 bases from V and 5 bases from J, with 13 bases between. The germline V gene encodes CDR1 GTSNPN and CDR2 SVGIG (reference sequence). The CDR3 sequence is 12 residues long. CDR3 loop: CACLVIRTEAFF. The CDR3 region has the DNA TGTGCCTGCCTGGTTATCCGGACTGAAGCTTTCTTT.

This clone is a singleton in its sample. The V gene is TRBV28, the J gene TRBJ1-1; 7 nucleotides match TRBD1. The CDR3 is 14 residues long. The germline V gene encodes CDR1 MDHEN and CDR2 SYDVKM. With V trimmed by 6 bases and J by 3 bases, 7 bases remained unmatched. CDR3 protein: CASSPGQLHTEAFF. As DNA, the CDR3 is TGTGCCAGCAGCCCGGGACAGTTGCACACTGAAGCTTTCTTT.

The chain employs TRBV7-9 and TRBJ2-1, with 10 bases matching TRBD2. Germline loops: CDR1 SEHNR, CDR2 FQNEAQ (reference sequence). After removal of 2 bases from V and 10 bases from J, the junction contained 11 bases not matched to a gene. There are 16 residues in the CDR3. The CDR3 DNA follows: TGTGCCAGCAGCTTATTATTGTCTAGCGGGAGCCCCGAGCAGTTCTTC. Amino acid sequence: CASSLLLSSGSPEQFF.

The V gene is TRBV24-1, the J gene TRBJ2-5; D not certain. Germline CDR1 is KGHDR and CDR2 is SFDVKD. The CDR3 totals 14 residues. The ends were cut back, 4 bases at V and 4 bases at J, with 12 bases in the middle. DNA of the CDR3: TGTGCCACCAGTGACCCCACCGGAGCAGAGACCCAGTACTTC. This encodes CATSDPTGAETQYF.

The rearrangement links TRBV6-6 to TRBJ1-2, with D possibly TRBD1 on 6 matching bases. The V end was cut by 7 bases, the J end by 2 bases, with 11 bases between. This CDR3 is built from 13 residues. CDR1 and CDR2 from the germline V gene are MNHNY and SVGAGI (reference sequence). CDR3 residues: CASTPDRNYGYTF. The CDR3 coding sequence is TGTGCCAGCACCCCCGACAGGAACTATGGCTACACCTTC.

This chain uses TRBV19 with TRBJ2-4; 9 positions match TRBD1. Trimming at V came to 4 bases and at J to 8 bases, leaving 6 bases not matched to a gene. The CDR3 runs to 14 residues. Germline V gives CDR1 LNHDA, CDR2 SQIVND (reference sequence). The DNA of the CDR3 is TGTGCCAGTAGTACCACAGGGGGCGTTTACATTCAGTACTTC. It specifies CASSTTGGVYIQYF.

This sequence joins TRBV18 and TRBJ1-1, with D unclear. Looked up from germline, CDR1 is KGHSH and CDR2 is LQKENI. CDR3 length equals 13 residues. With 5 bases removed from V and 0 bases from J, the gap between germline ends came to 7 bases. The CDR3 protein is CASSAAVNTEAFF. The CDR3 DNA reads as TGTGCCAGCTCAGCTGCAGTGAACACTGAAGCTTTCTTT.